A single sample is the source of the 2 T cell receptor beta chains below, sequenced in a study of T cell repertoires in cytomegalovirus infection. TCRdb reprocessed the reads with MiXCR, giving one entry per CDR3 protein. The table includes some 160,000 distinct CDR3 sequences, 17% detected once. Sample: CD8+ T cells from PBMCs. These TCRs come from a human donor in good health (CMV status not recorded). Some clones in this sample may be carry-over from other donors' samples.

The chain has TRBV6-1 and TRBJ2-3; D perhaps matches TRBD2 (6 bases). This CDR3 region has 15 residues. The V gene's germline CDR1 is MNHNS and CDR2 SASEGT. V shed 3 bases and J shed 2 bases, with 12 bases lying between them. CDR3 DNA: TGTGCCAGCAGTGATTTGCGGGGTTACACAGATACGCAGTATTTT. It codes for CASSDLRGYTDTQYF.

This clonotype was recorded a few times. The chain joins TRBV7-2 to TRBJ2-7; D gene ambiguous. The V and J ends lost 0 bases and 2 bases respectively, with 5 bases between them. This CDR3 contains 13 residues. Per germline, CDR1 SGHTA and CDR2 FQGNSA. The CDR3 DNA is TGTGCCAGCAGCTTAGCGAAGCCCTACGAGCAGTACTTC. As protein: CASSLAKPYEQYF.